The 14 T cell receptor beta chains reported below all come from one sample, sequenced in a study of cytotoxic CD8 clonotypes in ibrutinib-treated CLL. Profiled with immunoSEQ multiplex PCR; TCRdb holds only in-frame clones, not every one. The sample shows fewer than 300,000 clones, around 77% of them seen only once. The specimen comprised PBMCs, sampled at disease progression, from a patient treated with ibrutinib. The origin of the receptors is a human donor with chronic lymphocytic leukemia.

The genes are TRBV15 and TRBJ2-5; tentatively, D is TRBD1 or TRBD2 (6 bases each). This CDR3 has 15 residues. Germline-derived CDR1 and CDR2 are LNHNV and YYDKDF (reference sequence). The germline V and J ends were trimmed by 3 bases and 4 bases, with 15 bases remaining between them. As DNA, the CDR3 is TGTGCCACCAGCAGGCCGCTCGGGGGCTCAGAGACCCAGTACTTC. Its protein is CATSRPLGGSETQYF.

The chain carries TRBV6-1 and TRBJ2-7; D gene unclear. Germline V gene sequence: CDR1 MNHNS, CDR2 SASEGT. With 3 bases removed from V and 3 bases from J, the gap between germline ends came to 9 bases. The CDR3 loop spans 13 amino acids. CDR3: CASSEDQIYEQYF. The CDR3 DNA is TGTGCCAGCAGTGAGGATCAGATCTACGAGCAGTACTTC.

V gene TRBV27 combines with J gene TRBJ1-2, with a tentative D call TRBD1 (5 bases). CDR1 is MNHEY, CDR2 SMNVEV, per germline (reference sequence). The V and J ends lost 6 bases and 5 bases respectively, with 13 bases between them. This CDR3 has 13 residues. CDR3 sequence (DNA): TGTGCCAGCAGCCTACTGCCAGGGTATGGCTACACCTTC. It specifies CASSLLPGYGYTF.

J is TRBJ2-1 and V is TRBV7-3, with a possible D match to TRBD2 (5 bases). V gave up 2 bases and J gave up 2 bases, with 7 bases separating them. The CDR3 loop spans 14 amino acids. In germline, CDR1 is SGHTA, CDR2 FQGTGA. The CDR3 sequence: CASSLAGPYNEQFF. CDR3 coding DNA: TGTGCCAGCAGCTTAGCGGGCCCCTACAATGAGCAGTTCTTC. Together with reference TRBV7-3 and TRBJ2-1, the CDR3 gives the full variable domain: GAGVSQTPSNKVTEKGKYVELRCDPISGHTALYWYRQSLGQGPEFLIYFQGTGAADDSGLPNDRFFAVRPEGSVSTLKIQRTERGDSAVYLCASSLAGPYNEQFFGPGTRLTVL.

There are a few counts of this clone. V and J are TRBV7-6 and TRBJ2-7, with a possible D match to TRBD1 (5 bases). Trimming removed 1 base at V and 6 bases at J, with 13 bases between. The germline gives CDR1 SGHVS, CDR2 FNYEAQ. This CDR3 is 14 amino acids long. The CDR3 nucleotides read TGTGCCAGCAGCTTAGTGTCGCAGGGCCTCGAGCAGTACTTC. Protein sequence: CASSLVSQGLEQYF.

The rearrangement links TRBV28 to TRBJ2-7; D gene uncertain. The ends were cut back, 3 bases at V and 3 bases at J, with 9 bases in the middle. Germline V gene lookup returns CDR1 MDHEN and CDR2 SYDVKM. The length of the CDR3 is 13 residues. CDR3 DNA sequence: TGTGCCAGCAGTTTTAGTGGATTCTACGAGCAGTACTTC. It codes for CASSFSGFYEQYF.

This clone has only one observation. The genes are TRBV5-4 and TRBJ2-7; 9 positions agree with TRBD1. The CDR3 runs 16 residues. Germline lookup yields CDR1 SGHNT and CDR2 YYREEE (reference sequence). J lost 0 bases, V lost 0 bases, and 4 bases had no gene match. CDR3 bases: TGTGCCAGCAGCTTGGGGTGGGACAGGGCCTCCTACGAGCAGTACTTC. Amino acids: CASSLGWDRASYEQYF.

The chain carries TRBV10-3 and TRBJ2-3; 12 bases are a match to TRBD2. There are 17 residues in the CDR3. The V gene's germline CDR1 is ENHRY and CDR2 SYGVKD. Losses at the gene ends were 8 bases for V and 4 bases for J; bases not matched to a gene: 13. The CDR3 sequence: CAISSRTSGEWADTQYF. In DNA form, the CDR3 reads TGTGCCATCTCCTCCAGGACTAGCGGGGAGTGGGCAGATACGCAGTATTTT.

This chain uses TRBV7-8 with TRBJ2-7, with D uncertain. This CDR3 is 12 amino acids long. The germline V and J ends were trimmed by 2 bases and 4 bases, with 6 bases remaining between them. Germline V gives CDR1 SGHVS, CDR2 FQNEAQ. CDR3 in amino acids: CASSLPRYEQYF. For the CDR3, the DNA is TGTGCCAGCAGCTTACCGCGGTACGAGCAGTACTTC.

V and J are TRBV23-1 and TRBJ1-4; 8 bases line up with TRBD1. TRBV23-1 is assigned to the ORF class and has an uncertain function. CDR3 length: 13 amino acids. V was pared by 2 bases and J by 15 bases, with 8 bases of the junction left unmatched. The CDR3 protein is CASSQMPPDRVFF. DNA for the CDR3: TGCGCCAGCAGTCAAATGCCCCCGGACAGGGTGTTTTTT.

The genes are TRBV4-2 and TRBJ2-7, with D perhaps TRBD2 (5 bases). This CDR3 has 14 residues. V lost 4 bases and J 3 bases, leaving 13 bases between the germline ends. Germline values: CDR1 LGHNA, CDR2 YNFKEQ. The CDR3 sequence is CASSPRNGDYEQYF. As DNA, the CDR3 is TGTGCCAGCAGCCCTAGGAACGGGGACTACGAGCAGTACTTC.

With respect to this clone: In the same sample, other DNA sequences code for this CDR3. The CDR3 coding sequence is TGTGCCAGCAGCCCTAGGGGGCAAGAGACCCAGTACTTC. Translated, it gives CASSPRGQETQYF. The chain couples TRBV7-9 to TRBJ2-5, with D possibly TRBD1 on 6 matching bases. The V and J ends lost 5 bases and 2 bases respectively, with 9 bases between them. Germline CDR1 is SEHNR and CDR2 is FQNEAQ (reference sequence). The CDR3 runs to 13 residues.

This clone came up once. The rearrangement joins TRBV5-1 to TRBJ1-3, with D possibly being TRBD1 (6 bases). V was clipped by 0 bases and J by 1 base, with 11 bases between them. CDR3 length: 16 amino acids. Per the germline V gene, CDR1 is SGHRS and CDR2 is YFSETQ. The CDR3 sequence: CASSLGLQGSGNTIYF. The CDR3 DNA reads as TGCGCCAGCAGCTTGGGTCTTCAGGGGTCTGGAAACACCATATATTTT.

This rearrangement joins TRBV5-1 to TRBJ1-1; D gene uncertain. V shed 4 bases and J shed 1 base, with 14 bases lying between them. Germline V CDR1 and CDR2: SGHRS, YFSETQ. The length of the CDR3 is 15 residues. CDR3 in DNA: TGCGCCAGCAGCCAAAACGGACTGCCGAACACTGAAGCTTTCTTT. Its protein is CASSQNGLPNTEAFF.